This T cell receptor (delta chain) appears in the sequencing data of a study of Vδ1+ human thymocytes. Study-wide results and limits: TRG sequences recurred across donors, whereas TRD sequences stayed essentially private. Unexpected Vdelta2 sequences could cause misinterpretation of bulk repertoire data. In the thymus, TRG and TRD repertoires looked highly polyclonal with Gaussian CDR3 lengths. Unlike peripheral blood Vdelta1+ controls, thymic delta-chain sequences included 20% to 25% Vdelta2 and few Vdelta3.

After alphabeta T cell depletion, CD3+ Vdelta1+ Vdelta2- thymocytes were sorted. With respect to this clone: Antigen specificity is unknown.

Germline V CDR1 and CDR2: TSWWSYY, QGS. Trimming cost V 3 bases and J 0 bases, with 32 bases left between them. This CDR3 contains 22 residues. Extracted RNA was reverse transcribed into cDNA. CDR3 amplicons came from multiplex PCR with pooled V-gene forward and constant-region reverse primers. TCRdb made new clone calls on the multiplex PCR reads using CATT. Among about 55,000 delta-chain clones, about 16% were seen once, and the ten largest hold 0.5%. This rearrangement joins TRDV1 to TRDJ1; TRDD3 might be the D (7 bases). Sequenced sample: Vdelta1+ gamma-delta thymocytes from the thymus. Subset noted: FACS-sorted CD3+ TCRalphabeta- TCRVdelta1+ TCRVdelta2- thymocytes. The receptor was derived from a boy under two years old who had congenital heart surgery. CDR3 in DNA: TGTGCTCTTGGGGAGGTTCGGCCTTCCGAAACCTACTGGGGCCCATACACCGATAAACTCATCTTT. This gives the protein CALGEVRPSETYWGPYTDKLIF.